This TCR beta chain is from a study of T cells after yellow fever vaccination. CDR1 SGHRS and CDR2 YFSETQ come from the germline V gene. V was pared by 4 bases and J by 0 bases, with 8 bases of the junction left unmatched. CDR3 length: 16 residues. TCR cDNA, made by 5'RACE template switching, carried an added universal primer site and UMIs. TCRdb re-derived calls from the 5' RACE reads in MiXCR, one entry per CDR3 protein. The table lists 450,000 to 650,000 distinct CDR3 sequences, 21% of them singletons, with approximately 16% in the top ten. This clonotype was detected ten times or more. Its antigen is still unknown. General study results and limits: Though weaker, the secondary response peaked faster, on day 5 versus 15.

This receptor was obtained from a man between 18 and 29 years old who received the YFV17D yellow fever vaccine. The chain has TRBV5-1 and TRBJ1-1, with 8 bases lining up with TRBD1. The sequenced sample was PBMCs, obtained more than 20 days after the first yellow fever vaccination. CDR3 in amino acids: CASSDGTGLMNTEAFF. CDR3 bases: TGCGCCAGCAGCGACGGGACAGGTCTCATGAACACTGAAGCTTTCTTT.